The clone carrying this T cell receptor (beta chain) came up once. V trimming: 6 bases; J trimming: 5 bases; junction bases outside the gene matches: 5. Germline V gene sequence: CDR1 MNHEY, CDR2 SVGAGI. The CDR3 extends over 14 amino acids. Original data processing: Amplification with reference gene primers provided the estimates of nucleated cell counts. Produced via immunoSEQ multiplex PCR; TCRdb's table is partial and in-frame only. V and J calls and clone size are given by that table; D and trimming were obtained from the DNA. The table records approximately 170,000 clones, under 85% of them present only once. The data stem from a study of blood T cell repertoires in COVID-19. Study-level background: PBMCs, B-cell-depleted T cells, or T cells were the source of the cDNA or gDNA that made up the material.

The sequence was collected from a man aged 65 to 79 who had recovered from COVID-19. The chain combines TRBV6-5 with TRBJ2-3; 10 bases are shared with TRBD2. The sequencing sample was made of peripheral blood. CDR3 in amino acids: CASRIRLAGDTQYF. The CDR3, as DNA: TGTGCCAGCAGAATACGACTAGCGGGAGATACGCAGTATTTT.